These 24 T cell receptor beta chains were all obtained from the same sample, sequenced in a study of blood T cell repertoires in COVID-19 (dated by TCRdb to between 2020 and 2021). The library was prepared using the immunoSEQ multiplex PCR assay. TCRdb retrieved this table from immuneACCESS and kept in-frame rearrangements only. Not all clones are present; in checked studies, unresolved V genes account for under half, and no reason is known for the remainder. Across this sample there are roughly 300,000 clones, with 70% to 90% seen only once. Of the sample, less than 9.5% is held by the ten largest clones. The sample consisted of peripheral blood. The receptors shown here come from a woman aged 45-60 years who had recovered from COVID-19.

This chain uses TRBV11-2 with TRBJ2-1, with 15 bases fitting TRBD2. The CDR3 is 18 amino acids. Germline lookup yields CDR1 SGHAT and CDR2 FQNNGV. Trimming took 1 base from V and 6 from J; bases not matched to a gene: 7. The CDR3 reads CASSLVPGLAGGFNEQFF. The CDR3 region has the DNA TGTGCCAGCAGCTTAGTTCCGGGACTAGCGGGGGGTTTCAATGAGCAGTTCTTC.

The rearrangement uses TRBV21-1 and TRBJ1-2; TRBD1 is the table's D call, not checked against the DNA. TRBV21-1 has pseudogene status. The CDR3 is made up of 16 amino acids. For the CDR3, the DNA is TGTGCCAGCAGCAAAGGTCAGGACAGGGGTGGCTATGGCTACACCTTC. This encodes CASSKGQDRGGYGYTF.

The chain joins TRBV2 to TRBJ1-1, with TRBD1 identical over 8 bases. CDR1 is SNHLY, CDR2 FYNNEI, per germline. The CDR3 loop spans 13 amino acids. V was clipped by 4 bases and J by 4 bases; unmatched bases: 2. The CDR3, as DNA: TGTGCCAGCAGTGCAGGGGGCATCACTGAAGCTTTCTTT. Its translation: CASSAGGITEAFF.

The chain uses TRBV11-2 and TRBJ2-5, with D possibly matching TRBD1 (6 bases). The CDR3 totals 15 residues. Germline-derived CDR1 and CDR2 are SGHAT and FQNNGV. Trimming took 3 bases from V and 4 from J, leaving 15 bases between them. The CDR3 here is CASSFRGGGRETQYF. The CDR3 DNA follows: TGTGCCAGCAGCTTCAGAGGGGGTGGGCGAGAGACCCAGTACTTC.

This chain connects TRBV19 to TRBJ2-1, with 8 bases aligning to TRBD2. Germline V gene sequence: CDR1 LNHDA, CDR2 SQIVND (reference sequence). This CDR3 spans 16 amino acids. Unmatched junction bases numbered 13, after V lost 9 bases and J lost 3 bases. The CDR3 is CASHPDSGIIYNEQFF. The CDR3 DNA follows: TGTGCCAGCCACCCAGATAGCGGGATTATCTACAATGAGCAGTTCTTC.

This chain joins TRBV10-1 and TRBJ2-7, with a weak D call TRBD2 (6 bases). V was cut by 6 bases and J by 7 bases, with 34 bases left in between. Germline CDR1 WNHNN, CDR2 SYGVQD (reference sequence). CDR3 length equals 19 residues. CDR3 region: CASSPAGLRSPFLFREQYF. CDR3 in DNA: TGCGCCAGCAGCCCCGCGGGGCTCCGTTCTCCATTCCTTTTTCGTGAGCAGTACTTC.

J is TRBJ2-3 and V is TRBV19; a possible D gene is TRBD2 (5 bases). Germline V CDR1 and CDR2: LNHDA, SQIVND (reference sequence). Trimming pared 4 bases from V and 0 bases from J, leaving 14 bases between. This CDR3 region has 16 residues. The CDR3 sequence is CASSNRPSHSTDTQYF. The DNA for the CDR3 is TGTGCCAGTAGTAATCGGCCTAGCCACAGCACAGATACGCAGTATTTT. Filled out from reference TRBV19 and TRBJ2-3, the complete variable domain reads DGGITQSPKYLFRKEGQNVTLSCEQNLNHDAMYWYRQDPGQGLRLIYYSQIVNDFQKGDIAEGYSVSREKKESFPLTVTSAQKNPTAFYLCASSNRPSHSTDTQYFGPGTRLTVL.

This clone was recorded once. V is TRBV7-2 and J is TRBJ1-1; D might be TRBD1 (5 bases). The germline V gene encodes CDR1 SGHTA and CDR2 FQGNSA. V lost 4 bases and J lost 6, with 6 bases in between. The CDR3 runs 11 residues. CDR3 residues: CASSWTSEAFF. The CDR3, as DNA: TGTGCCAGCAGCTGGACATCTGAAGCTTTCTTT.

This clone appeared a few times. The genes are TRBV27 and TRBJ1-2; 8 nucleotides agree with TRBD1. Germline V gene data show CDR1 as MNHEY and CDR2 as SMNVEV (reference sequence). This CDR3 spans 12 amino acids. The V segment lost 3 bases and the J segment 10 bases; nucleotides outside the gene matches: 4. The CDR3 DNA sequence: TGTGCCAGCAGTTTCCCAGGGGGCGCCTACACCTTC. This encodes CASSFPGGAYTF.

The chain combines TRBV5-6 with TRBJ2-2; 8 bases match TRBD2. V dropped 6 bases and J dropped 2; count of bases not matched to a gene: 6. From germline, CDR1 is SGHDT and CDR2 YYEEEE. The CDR3 contains 15 residues. The CDR3 region has the DNA TGTGCCAGCAACGGACTAGCTTTTAACACCGGGGAGCTGTTTTTT. The encoded protein is CASNGLAFNTGELFF. The variable domain in full, with the rest retrieved from reference TRBV5-6 and TRBJ2-2, is DAGVTQSPTHLIKTRGQQVTLRCSPKSGHDTVSWYQQALGQGPQFIFQYYEEEERQRGNFPDRFSGHQFPNYSSELNVNALLLGDSALYLCASNGLAFNTGELFFGEGSRLTVL.

The chain combines TRBV6-6 with TRBJ1-4; D is unclear. Germline-derived CDR1 and CDR2 are MNHNY and SVGAGI (reference sequence). CDR3 length equals 14 residues. Trimming took 6 bases from V and 2 from J, leaving 10 bases between them. DNA for the CDR3: TGTGCCAGCAGACTTAGTGAGACTAATGAAAAACTGTTTTTT. Translated: CASRLSETNEKLFF.

The chain combines TRBV30 with TRBJ2-7, with TRBD2 as a possible D gene (7 bases). Trimming shortened V by 3 bases and J by 4 bases, and 13 bases separated the two germline ends. The CDR3 has 13 residues. In germline, CDR1 is GTSNPN, CDR2 SVGIG (reference sequence). The CDR3 loop reads CAWREGGRYEQYF. CDR3 DNA: TGTGCCTGGAGAGAGGGGGGGCGATACGAGCAGTACTTC.

V gene TRBV30 combines with J gene TRBJ2-7, with 10 positions matching TRBD2. The ends lost 2 bases at V and 5 bases at J; junction bases unmatched: 6. The CDR3 consists of 14 residues. In germline, CDR1 is GTSNPN, CDR2 SVGIG (reference sequence). Written as DNA, the CDR3 is TGTGCCTGGAGTAAGCGGGAGGGCCTCAACGAGCAGTACTTC. This translates into CAWSKREGLNEQYF.

The chain joins TRBV19 to TRBJ2-7, with 8 bases fitting TRBD2. Germline V gene lookup returns CDR1 LNHDA and CDR2 SQIVND (reference sequence). CDR3 length equals 15 residues. V shed 4 bases, J shed 6 bases, and the junction held 11 bases outside the gene matches. The CDR3 reads CASSTSSGGPTEQYF. CDR3 in DNA: TGTGCCAGTAGTACATCCTCGGGAGGGCCGACCGAGCAGTACTTC.

The CDR3 DNA reads as TGTGCCACCAGCAGAGGGGGGGTTCGCTCCTACGAGCAGTACTTC. Protein product: CATSRGGVRSYEQYF. The genes are TRBV15 and TRBJ2-7; the D gene is possibly TRBD2 (6 bases). Germline CDR1 LNHNV, CDR2 YYDKDF (reference sequence). The germline V and J ends were trimmed by 1 base and 0 bases, with 10 bases remaining between them. CDR3 size: 15 residues.

The chain links TRBV28 to TRBJ2-2; tentative D call: TRBD2 (6 bases). Trimming shortened V by 11 bases and J by 0 bases, and 13 bases separated the two germline ends. This CDR3 has 14 residues. Germline CDR1 MDHEN, CDR2 SYDVKM. Here the CDR3 reads CAGSGGANTGELFF. The CDR3 region has the DNA TGTGCCGGTTCAGGCGGGGCGAACACCGGGGAGCTGTTTTTT.

This clone turned up a few times. The chain recombines TRBV3-1 (or the pseudogene TRBV3-2) with TRBJ2-5, with 7 positions matching TRBD2. The J segment lost 5 bases and the V segment lost 1 base, leaving 4 bases of the junction unmatched. Germline V CDR1 and CDR2: LGHDT, YNNKEL (reference sequence). CDR3 size: 14 residues. The DNA for the CDR3 is TGTGCCAGCAGCCAAGTTGCGGGAGTCGAGACCCAGTACTTC. This translates into CASSQVAGVETQYF.

This rearrangement joins TRBV5-5 to TRBJ2-7, with TRBD1 matching 7 bases. Germline values: CDR1 SGHKS, CDR2 YYEKEE (reference sequence). V was clipped by 5 bases and J by 3 bases; unmatched bases: 5. CDR3 size: 13 residues. Written as DNA, the CDR3 is TGTGCCAGCAGTCCGACAGGGTTCTACGAGCAGTACTTC. It translates to CASSPTGFYEQYF.

V usage is TRBV7-3 and J usage is TRBJ2-3; TRBD2 agrees at 12 bases. V shed 5 bases, J shed 4 bases, and the junction held 7 bases outside the gene matches. This CDR3 has 16 amino acids. The germline CDR1 and CDR2 sequences are SGHTA and FQGTGA. The CDR3 sequence is CASSLSGLAGADTQYF. The DNA of the CDR3 is TGTGCCAGCAGCCTATCGGGACTAGCGGGTGCAGATACGCAGTATTTT.

The chain links TRBV7-2 to TRBJ1-5; TRBD1 matches 10 bases. Germline CDR1 reads SGHTA; CDR2 reads FQGNSA. After removal of 5 bases from V and 9 bases from J, the junction contained 10 bases not matched to a gene. This CDR3 region has 15 residues. The CDR3 loop reads CASSRSGTGVGPQHF. DNA of the CDR3: TGTGCCAGCAGCCGGTCCGGGACAGGGGTCGGGCCCCAGCATTTT.

The V gene is TRBV6-6, the J gene TRBJ1-1, with D tentatively TRBD1 (6 bases). The germline V gene has CDR1 MNHNY and CDR2 SVGAGI (reference sequence). V shed 2 bases and J shed 5 bases, with 12 bases lying between them. The length of the CDR3 is 14 residues. CDR3 protein: CASSYGGAGTEAFF. The CDR3 DNA reads as TGTGCCAGCAGTTACGGGGGGGCCGGTACTGAAGCTTTCTTT.

This chain connects TRBV25-1 to TRBJ1-3; 10 bases agree with TRBD1. V gave up 1 base and J gave up 3 bases; unmatched junction bases: 3. Germline CDR1 reads MGHDK; CDR2 reads SYGVNS. The CDR3 is 16 residues long. Written as DNA, the CDR3 is TGTGCCAGCAGTGAATCCGGGACAGGGGTTGGAAACACCATATATTTT. Translation gives CASSESGTGVGNTIYF.

The rearrangement joins TRBV6-5 to TRBJ2-7, with a tentative D call TRBD2 (6 bases). This CDR3 is built from 14 residues. CDR1 and CDR2 from the germline V gene are MNHEY and SVGAGI. Trimming removed 6 bases at V and 5 bases at J, with 17 bases between. The DNA for the CDR3 is TGTGCCAGCAGCGCAACTAGCAGAAAGGACGAGCAGTACTTC. Protein sequence: CASSATSRKDEQYF.

The genes are TRBV19 and TRBJ1-5, with 7 bases lining up with TRBD1. Germline V gene data show CDR1 as LNHDA and CDR2 as SQIVND (reference sequence). J was trimmed by 3 bases and V by 6 bases; bases with no gene match: 8. This CDR3 spans 15 amino acids. This CDR3 reads CASRYRDSHNQPQHF. The CDR3 DNA reads as TGTGCCAGTAGATATCGGGACAGTCACAATCAGCCCCAGCATTTT.